What follows is one T cell receptor (beta chain) and its context. Antigen specificity is unknown. The entry originates in a study of OX40 agonist ivuxolimab in advanced cancers. Study background: It was ivuxolimab, an agonistic anti-OX40 (CD134) antibody, that patients were treated with. Those treated in dose escalation had hepatocellular carcinoma, melanoma, renal cell cancer or head and neck cancer. Study-wide results and caveats: Clonal expansion from baseline to week 6 occurred in both CD4+ and CD8+ T cells.

The V end lost 1 base, the J end lost 7 bases, and 8 bases lay between the germline ends. Looked up from germline, CDR1 is LNHDA and CDR2 is SQIVND (reference sequence). There are 13 residues in the CDR3. Only in-frame clones appear in the TCRdb table, and some are missing; sequencing was by immunoSEQ multiplex PCR. Here the sample spans about 64,000 clones, about 80% being singletons. The sequencing used CD4+ or CD8+ T cells sorted from blood, collected in a trial of the OX40 agonist ivuxolimab. The V gene is TRBV19, the J gene TRBJ2-1; TRBD1 or TRBD2 may be the D gene (6 bases each). This clonotype was sampled from an adult with an advanced solid tumor such as melanoma, head and neck, liver or kidney cancer. In DNA form, the CDR3 reads TGTGCCAGTAGTATAGGGAGGGGGAATGAGCAGTTCTTC. Amino acids: CASSIGRGNEQFF.